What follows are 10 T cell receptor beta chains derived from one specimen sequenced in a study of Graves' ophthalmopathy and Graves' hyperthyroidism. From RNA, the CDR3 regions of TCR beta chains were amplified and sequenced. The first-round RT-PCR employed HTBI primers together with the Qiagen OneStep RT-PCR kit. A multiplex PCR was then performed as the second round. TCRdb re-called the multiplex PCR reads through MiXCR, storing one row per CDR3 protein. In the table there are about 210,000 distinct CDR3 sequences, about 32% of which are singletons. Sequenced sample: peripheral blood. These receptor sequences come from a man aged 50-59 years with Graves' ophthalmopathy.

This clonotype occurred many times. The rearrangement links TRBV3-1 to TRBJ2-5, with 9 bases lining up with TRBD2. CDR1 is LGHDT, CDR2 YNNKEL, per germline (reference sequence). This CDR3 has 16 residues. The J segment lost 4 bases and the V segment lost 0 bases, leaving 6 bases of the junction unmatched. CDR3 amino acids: CASSQDSGGGRETQYF. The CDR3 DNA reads TGTGCCAGCAGCCAAGATAGCGGGGGAGGAAGAGAGACCCAGTACTTC.

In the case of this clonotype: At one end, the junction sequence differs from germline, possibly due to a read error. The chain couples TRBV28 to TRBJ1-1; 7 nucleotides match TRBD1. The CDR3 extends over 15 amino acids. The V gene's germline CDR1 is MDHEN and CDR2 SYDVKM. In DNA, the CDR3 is TGTGCCAGCAGTTTAGAGGCACAGGGGAACCCTGAAGCTTTCTTT. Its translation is CASSLEAQGNPEAFF.

The CDR3 DNA is TGTGCCATCAGTGAGTCTATCGAGATGAACACTGAAGCTTTCTTT. This gives the protein CAISESIEMNTEAFF. This rearrangement joins TRBV10-3 to TRBJ1-1; D gene ambiguous. This CDR3 has 15 amino acids. V lost 0 bases, J lost 0 bases, and 8 bases lay in between. Germline loops: CDR1 ENHRY, CDR2 SYGVKD.

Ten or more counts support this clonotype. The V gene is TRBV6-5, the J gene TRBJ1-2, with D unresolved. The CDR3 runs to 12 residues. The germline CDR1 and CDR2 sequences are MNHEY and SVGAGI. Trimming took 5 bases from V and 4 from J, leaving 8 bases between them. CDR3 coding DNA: TGTGCCAGCAGTCTCGGGCCCTATGGCTACACCTTC. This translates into CASSLGPYGYTF.

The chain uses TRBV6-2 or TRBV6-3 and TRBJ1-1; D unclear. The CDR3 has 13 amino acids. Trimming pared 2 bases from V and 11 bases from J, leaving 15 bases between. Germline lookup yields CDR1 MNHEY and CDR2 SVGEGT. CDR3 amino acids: CASSYVERRAAFF. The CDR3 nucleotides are TGTGCCAGCAGTTACGTTGAACGTAGGGCGGCTTTCTTT.

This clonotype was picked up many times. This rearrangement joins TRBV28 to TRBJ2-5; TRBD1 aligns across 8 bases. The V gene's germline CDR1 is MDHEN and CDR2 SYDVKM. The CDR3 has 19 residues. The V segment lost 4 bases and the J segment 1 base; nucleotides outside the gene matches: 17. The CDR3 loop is CASSSDLLGQGTSQETQYF. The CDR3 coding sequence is TGTGCCAGCAGTTCCGACCTTCTCGGACAGGGTACCTCCCAAGAGACCCAGTACTTC.

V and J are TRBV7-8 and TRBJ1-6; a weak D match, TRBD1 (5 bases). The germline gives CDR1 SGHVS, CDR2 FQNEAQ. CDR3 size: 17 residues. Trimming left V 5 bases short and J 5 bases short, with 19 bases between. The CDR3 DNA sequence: TGTGCCAGCAGCCAAGTGGTAGGGGAAACGCATAATTCACCCCTCCACTTT. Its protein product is CASSQVVGETHNSPLHF. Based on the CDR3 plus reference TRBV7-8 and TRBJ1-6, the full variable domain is GAGVSQSPRYKVAKRGQDVALRCDPISGHVSLFWYQQALGQGPEFLTYFQNEAQLDKSGLPSDRFFAERPEGSVSTLKIQRTQQEDSAVYLCASSQVVGETHNSPLHFGNGTRLTVT.

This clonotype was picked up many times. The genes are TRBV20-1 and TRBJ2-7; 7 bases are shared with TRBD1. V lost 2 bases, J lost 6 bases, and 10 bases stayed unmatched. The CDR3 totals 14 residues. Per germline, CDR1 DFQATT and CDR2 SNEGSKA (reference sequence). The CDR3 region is CSARRAGGPSEQYF. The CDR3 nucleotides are TGCAGTGCTAGAAGGGCAGGGGGACCAAGCGAGCAGTACTTC.

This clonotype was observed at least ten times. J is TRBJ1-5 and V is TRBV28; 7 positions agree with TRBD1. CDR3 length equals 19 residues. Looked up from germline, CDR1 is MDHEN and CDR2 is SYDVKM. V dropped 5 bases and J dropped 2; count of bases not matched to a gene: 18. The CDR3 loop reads CASSPQTGALRMGNQPQHF. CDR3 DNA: TGTGCCAGCAGTCCCCAAACAGGGGCCCTGCGTATGGGCAATCAGCCCCAGCATTTT.

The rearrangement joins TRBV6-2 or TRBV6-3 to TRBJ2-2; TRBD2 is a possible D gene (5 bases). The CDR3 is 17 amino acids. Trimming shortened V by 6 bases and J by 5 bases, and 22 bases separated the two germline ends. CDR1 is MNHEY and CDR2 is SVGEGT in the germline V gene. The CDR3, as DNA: TGTGCCAGCAGCCAGAGACCTTCCGGGATCGGGACCGGGGAGCTGTTTTTT. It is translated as CASSQRPSGIGTGELFF.